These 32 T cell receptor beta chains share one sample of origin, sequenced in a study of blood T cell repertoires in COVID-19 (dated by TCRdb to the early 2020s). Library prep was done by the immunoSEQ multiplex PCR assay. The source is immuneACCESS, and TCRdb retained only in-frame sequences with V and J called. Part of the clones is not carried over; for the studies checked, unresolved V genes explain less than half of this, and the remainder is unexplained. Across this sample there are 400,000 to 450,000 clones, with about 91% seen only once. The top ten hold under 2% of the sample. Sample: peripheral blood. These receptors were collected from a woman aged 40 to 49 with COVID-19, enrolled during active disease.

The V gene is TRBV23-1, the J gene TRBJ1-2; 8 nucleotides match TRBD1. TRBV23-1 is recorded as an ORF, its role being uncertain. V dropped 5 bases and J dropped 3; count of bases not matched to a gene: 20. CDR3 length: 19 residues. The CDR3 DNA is TGCGCCAGCAGTAGGGGGAGTTTAAGGACAGGGTACGTGGACTATGGCTACACCTTC. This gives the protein CASSRGSLRTGYVDYGYTF.

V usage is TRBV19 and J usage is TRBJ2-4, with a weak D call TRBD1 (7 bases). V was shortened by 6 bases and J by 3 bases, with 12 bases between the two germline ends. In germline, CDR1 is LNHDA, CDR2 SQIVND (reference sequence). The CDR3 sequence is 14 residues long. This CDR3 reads CASRAGQIKNIQYF. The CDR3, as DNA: TGTGCCAGTAGGGCGGGACAGATCAAAAACATTCAGTACTTC.

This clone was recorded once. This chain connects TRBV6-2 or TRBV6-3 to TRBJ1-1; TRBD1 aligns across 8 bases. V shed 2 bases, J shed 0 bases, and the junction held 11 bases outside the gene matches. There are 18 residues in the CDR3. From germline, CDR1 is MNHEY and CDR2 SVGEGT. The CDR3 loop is CASSYPTGQGGMNTEAFF. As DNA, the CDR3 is TGTGCCAGCAGTTACCCCACTGGACAGGGCGGCATGAACACTGAAGCTTTCTTT.

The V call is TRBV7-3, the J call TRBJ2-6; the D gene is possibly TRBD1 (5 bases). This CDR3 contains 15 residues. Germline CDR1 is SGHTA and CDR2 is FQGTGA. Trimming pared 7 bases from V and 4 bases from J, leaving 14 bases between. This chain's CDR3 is CASTLGHNGANVLTF. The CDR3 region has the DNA TGTGCCAGCACCCTCGGACATAACGGGGCCAACGTCCTGACTTTC.

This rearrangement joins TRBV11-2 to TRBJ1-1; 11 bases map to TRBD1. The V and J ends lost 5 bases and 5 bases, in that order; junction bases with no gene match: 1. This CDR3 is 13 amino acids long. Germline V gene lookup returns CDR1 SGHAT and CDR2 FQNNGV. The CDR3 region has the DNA TGTGCCAGCAGCAGGGACAGGGGGACTGAAGCTTTCTTT. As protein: CASSRDRGTEAFF. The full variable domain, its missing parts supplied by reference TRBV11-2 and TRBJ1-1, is EAGVAQSPRYKIIEKRQSVAFWCNPISGHATLYWYQQILGQGPKLLIQFQNNGVVDDSQLPKDRFSAERLKGVDSTLKIQPAKLEDSAVYLCASSRDRGTEAFFGQGTRLTVV.

The CDR3 here is CASRARHATNEKLFF. CDR3 bases: TGTGCCAGTAGGGCTCGACATGCAACTAATGAAAAACTGTTTTTT. This chain links TRBV19 with TRBJ1-4; no clear D gene. Trimming stripped 6 bases from V and 0 bases from J, with 11 bases between. The CDR3 is 15 amino acids. Germline V gene sequence: CDR1 LNHDA, CDR2 SQIVND (reference sequence).

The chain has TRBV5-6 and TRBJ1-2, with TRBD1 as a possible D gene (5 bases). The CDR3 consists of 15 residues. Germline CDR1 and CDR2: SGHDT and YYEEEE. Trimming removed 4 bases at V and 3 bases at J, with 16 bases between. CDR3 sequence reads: CASSSPQGGDYGYTF. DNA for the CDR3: TGTGCCAGCAGCAGCCCCCAGGGCGGTGACTATGGCTACACCTTC.

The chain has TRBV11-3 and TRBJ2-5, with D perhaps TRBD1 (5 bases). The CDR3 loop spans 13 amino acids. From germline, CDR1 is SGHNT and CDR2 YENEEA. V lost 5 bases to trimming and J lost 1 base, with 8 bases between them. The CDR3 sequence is CASSRGPQETQYF. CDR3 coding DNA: TGTGCCAGCAGCAGGGGTCCCCAAGAGACCCAGTACTTC.

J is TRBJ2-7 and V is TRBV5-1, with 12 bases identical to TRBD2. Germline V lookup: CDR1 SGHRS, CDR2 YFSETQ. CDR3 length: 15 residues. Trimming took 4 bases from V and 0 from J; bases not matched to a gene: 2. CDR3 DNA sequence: TGCGCCAGCAGCGTGACTAGCGGGAGCTCCTACGAGCAGTACTTC. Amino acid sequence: CASSVTSGSSYEQYF.

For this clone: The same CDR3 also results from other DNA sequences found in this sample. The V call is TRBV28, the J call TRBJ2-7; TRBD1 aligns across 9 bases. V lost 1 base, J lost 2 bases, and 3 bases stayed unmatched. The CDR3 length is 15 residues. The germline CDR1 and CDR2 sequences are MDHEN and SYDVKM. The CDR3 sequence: CASSLSGTGTYEQYF. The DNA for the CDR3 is TGTGCCAGCAGTTTATCCGGGACAGGGACCTACGAGCAGTACTTC.

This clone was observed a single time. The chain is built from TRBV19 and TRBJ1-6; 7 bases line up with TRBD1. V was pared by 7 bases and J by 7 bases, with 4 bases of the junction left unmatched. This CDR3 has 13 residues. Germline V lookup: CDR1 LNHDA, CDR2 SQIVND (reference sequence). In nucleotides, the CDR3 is TGTGCCAGTAAGGGGGCGCAGAATTCACCCCTCCACTTT. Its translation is CASKGAQNSPLHF.

The CDR3 coding sequence is TGTGCCAGCAGTTTACCTGGGACAGGTATTTATGGCTACACCTTC. This codes for CASSLPGTGIYGYTF. The chain joins TRBV28 to TRBJ1-2, with 8 bases aligning to TRBD1. Per the germline V gene, CDR1 is MDHEN and CDR2 is SYDVKM. V dropped 2 bases and J dropped 5; count of bases not matched to a gene: 7. The CDR3 consists of 15 residues.

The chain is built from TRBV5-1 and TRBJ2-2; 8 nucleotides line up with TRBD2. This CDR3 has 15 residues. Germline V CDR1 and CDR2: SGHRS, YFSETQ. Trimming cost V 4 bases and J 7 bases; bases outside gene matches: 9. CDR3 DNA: TGCGCCAGCAGCCACCCTCGCGGGGGGTTCGGGGAGCTGTTTTTT. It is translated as CASSHPRGGFGELFF. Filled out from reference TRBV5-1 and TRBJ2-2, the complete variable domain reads KAGVTQTPRYLIKTRGQQVTLSCSPISGHRSVSWYQQTPGQGLQFLFEYFSETQRNKGNFPGRFSGRQFSNSRSEMNVSTLELGDSALYLCASSHPRGGFGELFFGEGSRLTVL.

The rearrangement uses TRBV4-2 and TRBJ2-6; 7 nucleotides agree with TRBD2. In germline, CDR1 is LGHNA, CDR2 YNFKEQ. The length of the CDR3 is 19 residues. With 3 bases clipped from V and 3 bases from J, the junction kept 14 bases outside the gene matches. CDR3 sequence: CASSQRILAESGGANVLTF. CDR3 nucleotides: TGTGCCAGCAGCCAGAGGATTCTAGCGGAGTCTGGTGGGGCCAACGTCCTGACTTTC.

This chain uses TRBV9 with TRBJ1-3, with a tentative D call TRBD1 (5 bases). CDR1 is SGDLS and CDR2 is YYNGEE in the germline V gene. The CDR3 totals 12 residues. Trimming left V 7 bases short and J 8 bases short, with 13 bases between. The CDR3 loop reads CASGGASDTIYF. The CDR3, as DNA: TGTGCCAGCGGAGGGGCGTCCGACACCATATATTTT.

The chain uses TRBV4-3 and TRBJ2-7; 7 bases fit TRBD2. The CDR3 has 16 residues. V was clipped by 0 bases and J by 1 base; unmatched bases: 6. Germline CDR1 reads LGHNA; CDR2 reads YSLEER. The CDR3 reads CASSQETLAASYEQYF. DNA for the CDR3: TGCGCCAGCAGCCAAGAAACCCTAGCGGCTTCCTACGAGCAGTACTTC.

This CDR3 reads CASSYGPQNQPQHF. CDR3 nucleotides: TGTGCCAGCAGTTATGGGCCACAGAATCAGCCCCAGCATTTT. The chain uses TRBV6-6 and TRBJ1-5; D is ambiguous. Trimming removed 3 bases at V and 4 bases at J, with 10 bases between. In germline, CDR1 is MNHNY, CDR2 SVGAGI (reference sequence). The CDR3 contains 14 residues.

The DNA for the CDR3 is TGTGCCAGCTTTAGACAGCCTAATGAAAAACTGTTTTTT. This codes for CASFRQPNEKLFF. This rearrangement joins TRBV18 to TRBJ1-4; a weak D match, TRBD1 (5 bases). Deletions cut 7 bases from V and 3 bases from J, with 9 bases between. The CDR3 has 13 amino acids. Germline V gives CDR1 KGHSH, CDR2 LQKENI.

CDR3 sequence (DNA): TGCAGCGTCCTAACAGGGAACTATGGCTACACCTTC. This codes for CSVLTGNYGYTF. The chain combines TRBV29-1 with TRBJ1-2; weak D call: TRBD1 (6 bases). This CDR3 region has 12 residues. The germline V and J ends were trimmed by 6 bases and 2 bases, with 10 bases remaining between them. In germline, CDR1 is SQVTM, CDR2 ANQGSEA.

The CDR3 is CARSLMTGGVQETQYF. The CDR3 DNA reads as TGTGCCAGAAGCTTAATGACAGGGGGAGTCCAAGAGACCCAGTACTTC. V gene TRBV5-3 combines with J gene TRBJ2-5; 9 bases map to TRBD1. TRBV5-3 carries the ORF label, with uncertain function. With V trimmed by 2 bases and J by 1 base, 6 bases remained unmatched. The CDR3 spans 16 residues.

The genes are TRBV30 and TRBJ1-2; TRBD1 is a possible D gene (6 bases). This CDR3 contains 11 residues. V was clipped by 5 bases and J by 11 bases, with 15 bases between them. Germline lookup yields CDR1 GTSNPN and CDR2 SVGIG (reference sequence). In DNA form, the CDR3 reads TGTGCCTGGTTAGGGGGTTCTCGTTACACCTTC. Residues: CAWLGGSRYTF.

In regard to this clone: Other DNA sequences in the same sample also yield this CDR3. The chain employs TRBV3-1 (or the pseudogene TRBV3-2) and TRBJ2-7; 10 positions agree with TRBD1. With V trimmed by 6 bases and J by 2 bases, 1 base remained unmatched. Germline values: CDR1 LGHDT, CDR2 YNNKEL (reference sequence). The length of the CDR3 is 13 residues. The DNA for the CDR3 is TGTGCCAGCAGGGGGACAGGGGCCTACGAGCAGTACTTC. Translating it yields CASRGTGAYEQYF.

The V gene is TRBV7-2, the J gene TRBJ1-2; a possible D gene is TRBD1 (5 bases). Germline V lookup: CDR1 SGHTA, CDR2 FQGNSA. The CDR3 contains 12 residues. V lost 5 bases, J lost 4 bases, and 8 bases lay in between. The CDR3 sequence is CASSRQTYGYTF. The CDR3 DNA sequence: TGTGCCAGCAGCAGACAGACCTATGGCTACACCTTC.

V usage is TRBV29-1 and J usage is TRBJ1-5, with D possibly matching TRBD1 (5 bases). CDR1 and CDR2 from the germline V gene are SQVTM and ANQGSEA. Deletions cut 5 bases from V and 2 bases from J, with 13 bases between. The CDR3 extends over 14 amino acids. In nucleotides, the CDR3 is TGCAGCGTTTCCGAGACAGCCGGCAATCAGCCCCAGCATTTT. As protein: CSVSETAGNQPQHF.

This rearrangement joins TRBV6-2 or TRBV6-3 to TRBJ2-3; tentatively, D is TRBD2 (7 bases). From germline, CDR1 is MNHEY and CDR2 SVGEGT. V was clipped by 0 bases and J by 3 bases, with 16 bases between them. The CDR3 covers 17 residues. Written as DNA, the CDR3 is TGTGCCAGCAGTTACTCGAGGGGGGGCCCCGAAACAGATACGCAGTATTTT. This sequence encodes CASSYSRGGPETDTQYF.

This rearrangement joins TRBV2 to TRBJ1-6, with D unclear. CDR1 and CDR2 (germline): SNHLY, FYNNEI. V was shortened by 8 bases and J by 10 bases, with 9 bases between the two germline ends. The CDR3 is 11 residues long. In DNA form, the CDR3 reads TGTGCCAGCGAGGCGAAATCACCCCTCCACTTT. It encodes CASEAKSPLHF.

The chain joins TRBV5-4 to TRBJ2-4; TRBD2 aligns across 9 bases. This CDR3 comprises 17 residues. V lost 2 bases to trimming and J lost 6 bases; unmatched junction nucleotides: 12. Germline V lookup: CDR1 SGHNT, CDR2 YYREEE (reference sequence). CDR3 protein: CASSFGGSSGVRNIQYF. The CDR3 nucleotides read TGTGCCAGCAGCTTCGGCGGGTCTAGCGGGGTGAGAAACATTCAGTACTTC.

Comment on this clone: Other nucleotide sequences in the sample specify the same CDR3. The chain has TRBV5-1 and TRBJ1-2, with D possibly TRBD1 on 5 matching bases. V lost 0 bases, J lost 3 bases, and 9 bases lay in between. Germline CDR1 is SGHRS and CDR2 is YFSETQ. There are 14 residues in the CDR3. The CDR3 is CASSLAGGDYGYTF. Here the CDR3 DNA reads TGCGCCAGCAGCTTGGCCGGAGGGGACTATGGCTACACCTTC.

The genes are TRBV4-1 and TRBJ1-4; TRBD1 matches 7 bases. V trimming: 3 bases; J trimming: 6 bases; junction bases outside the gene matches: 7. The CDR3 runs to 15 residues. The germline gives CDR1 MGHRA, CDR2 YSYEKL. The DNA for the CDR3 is TGCGCCAGCAGCCACAACAGGGGCTCATATGAAAAACTGTTTTTT. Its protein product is CASSHNRGSYEKLFF.

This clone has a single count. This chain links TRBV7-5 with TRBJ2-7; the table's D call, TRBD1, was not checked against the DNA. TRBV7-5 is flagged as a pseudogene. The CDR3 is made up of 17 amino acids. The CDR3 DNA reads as TGTGCCAGAAGCTTCGAGACCGGGACAGGGAGCTCCTACGAGCAGTACTTC. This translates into CARSFETGTGSSYEQYF.

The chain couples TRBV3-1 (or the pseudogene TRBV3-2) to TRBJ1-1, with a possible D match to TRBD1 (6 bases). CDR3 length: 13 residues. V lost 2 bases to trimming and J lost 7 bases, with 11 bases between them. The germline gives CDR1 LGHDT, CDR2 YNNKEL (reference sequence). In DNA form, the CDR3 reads TGTGCCAGCAGCCAACTGGACAGTTATGAAGCTTTCTTT. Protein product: CASSQLDSYEAFF.

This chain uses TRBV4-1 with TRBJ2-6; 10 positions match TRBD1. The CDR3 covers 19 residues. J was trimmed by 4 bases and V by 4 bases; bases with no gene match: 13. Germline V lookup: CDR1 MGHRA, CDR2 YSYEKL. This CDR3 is CASSPTDRGIVRGANVLTF. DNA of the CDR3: TGCGCCAGCAGCCCAACGGACAGGGGGATCGTCCGCGGGGCCAACGTCCTGACTTTC.